This TCR beta chain originates from a study of low-dose radiotherapy and immunotherapy resistance in tumors (dated by TCRdb to between 2020 and 2023). Looking at the study overall: Patients in Cohort 1 were given 0.5 Gy per fraction every 2 weeks, and the prescribed total PTV dose was 6.5 Gy. In Cohort 2, 1 Gy per fraction was delivered every two weeks, for a total of 13 Gy over 26 weeks. Eight patients were included in the translational analysis: three from the first dose cohort and the first five from the second dose cohort. Patients were given nivolumab as a 240 mg flat dose every two weeks and ipilimumab at 1 mg/kg every six weeks, with both drugs delivered intravenously. Aspirin 300 mg was taken orally once daily by patients for four cycles, starting on cycle 1 day 1. Cyclophosphamide 200 mg/m2 was given intravenously every two weeks, one day before each radiation and immunotherapy administration. No randomization into treatment groups was done for the people taking part in the trial.

Remarks on this clonotype: What antigen it recognizes has not been identified. One end of the junction does not line up with germline, which may come from a read error.

This sample was sequenced with an Illumina HiSeq 2500. To make first-strand cDNA, Superscript III was used along with a set of TRAV- and TRBV-specific primers so that both the TCRalpha and TCRbeta chains were covered. TCRs were amplified for 20 to 25 PCR cycles with Phusion, using a constant-region primer paired with the adapter attached to the V primers. Amplification of the isolated mRNA was done with the MessageAmp II aRNA Amplification Kit, which involved a roughly 16-hour in vitro transcription at 37 degrees C. The Dynabeads mRNA DIRECT Purification Kit was used to isolate the mRNA for TCR sequencing. Indexed Illumina adapters were added in a second roughly 25-cycle Phusion PCR, and the resulting products were purified with AMPure XP beads. Turning to the authors' computational methods: Custom Perl scripts pooled TCR sequences encoding the same protein, removed out-of-frame sequences and computed each clonotype's abundance. Any TCR sequence supported by only a single read was excluded from analysis. Shannon entropy, Gini index, clonality, richness, and the frequency of TCRs shared between repertoires were included as repertoire metrics. TCRdb reanalyzed the raw reads on its own, using fastp at Q25 for trimming and MiXCR for clone calling, and kept in-frame beta chains. All rows with the same CDR3 protein become a single entry with the most common DNA and genes. These V and J calls are TCRdb output, not the study's own analysis. In this sample the table shows under 40,000 distinct CDR3 sequences, about 49% of which occur a single time. 4.5% to 7% of the sample comes from the top ten.

Based on the germline V gene, the CDR1 and CDR2 sequences are MDHEN and SYDVKM. The CDR3 numbers 14 residues from cysteine through phenylalanine. Here the CDR3 DNA is all that survives: 42 bases in frame from base 1. Interpreted using the paper, the time point label stands for: after trial treatment. The treatment or condition label of this sample denotes: LDRT plus nivolumab, ipilimumab, low-dose cyclophosphamide and aspirin (RACIN trial). The donors came from RACIN, which was a single-arm phase I dose-escalation trial that paired nivolumab and ipilimumab with aspirin, low-dose cyclophosphamide and low-dose radiotherapy. Eligible patients had advanced, TIL-negative solid tumors.

The sequence was collected from a male donor with gallbladder cancer. The material was PBMCs, obtained after low-dose radiotherapy plus immunotherapy. Recombination linked TRBV28 to TRBJ2-5; 8 bases in the junction line up with TRBD2. The DNA sequence follows: TGTGCCAACAGTCCTGGACTAGCTCAAGAGACCCAGTACTTC. It is translated as CANSPGLAQETQYF.